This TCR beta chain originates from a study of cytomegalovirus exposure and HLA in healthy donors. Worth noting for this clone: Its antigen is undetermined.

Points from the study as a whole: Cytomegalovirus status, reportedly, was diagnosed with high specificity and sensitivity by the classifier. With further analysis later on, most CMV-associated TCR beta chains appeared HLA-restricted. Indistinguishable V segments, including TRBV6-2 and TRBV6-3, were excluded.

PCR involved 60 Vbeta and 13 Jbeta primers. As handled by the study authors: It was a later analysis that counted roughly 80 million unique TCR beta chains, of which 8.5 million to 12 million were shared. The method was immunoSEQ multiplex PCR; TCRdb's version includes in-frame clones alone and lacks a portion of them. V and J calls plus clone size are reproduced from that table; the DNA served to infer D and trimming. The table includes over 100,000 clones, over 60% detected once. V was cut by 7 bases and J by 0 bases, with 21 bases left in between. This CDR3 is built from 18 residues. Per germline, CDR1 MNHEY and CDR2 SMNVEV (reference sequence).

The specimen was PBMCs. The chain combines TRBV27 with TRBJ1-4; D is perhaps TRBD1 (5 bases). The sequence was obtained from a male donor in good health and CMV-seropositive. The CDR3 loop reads CASKPIRGDPTTNEKLFF. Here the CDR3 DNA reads TGTGCCAGCAAACCAATAAGGGGCGACCCGACAACTAATGAAAAACTGTTTTTT.